This TCR beta chain comes out of a study of blood T cell repertoires in COVID-19. Method: immunoSEQ multiplex PCR; TCRdb's copy keeps in-frame clones and lacks some. The top ten clones hold less than 3.5% of a sample with around 300,000 clones, 75% to 90% of them seen once. In its sample, this clone was seen once. The sequence came from a woman aged 30 to 39 with COVID-19, enrolled during active disease. Sequenced material: peripheral blood.

The CDR3 region has the DNA TGTGCCAGCAGTGCGGGACAAGCCTACGAGCAGTACTTC. Translating gives CASSAGQAYEQYF. The rearrangement joins TRBV2 to TRBJ2-7; possible D gene TRBD1, 6 bases. Germline V gives CDR1 SNHLY, CDR2 FYNNEI. Trimming cost V 4 bases and J 2 bases, with 9 bases left between them. The CDR3 consists of 13 residues.